This T cell receptor beta chain was identified during a study of OX40 agonist ivuxolimab in advanced cancers. Study-level information: The patients' treatment was ivuxolimab, an agonistic anti-OX40 (CD134) antibody. Patient treatment consisted of intravenous ivuxolimab administration every 2 weeks at 0.01 to 10 mg/kg. Past anti-PD-1, anti-PD-L1 or anti-CTLA-4 therapy was accepted, and 40% had received some.

Enrollment shut out patients with autoimmune disease history or systemic immunosuppression. The CDR3 is 15 amino acids. Germline V gene lookup returns CDR1 SGHNT and CDR2 YYREEE (reference sequence). With 3 bases removed from V and 0 bases from J, the gap between germline ends came to 10 bases. This clone was counted once. Generated by immunoSEQ multiplex PCR, the TCRdb table keeps only in-frame clones and is missing some. The sample has about 150,000 clones; around 94% are singletons. The chain joins TRBV5-4 to TRBJ2-1; D might be TRBD2 (5 bases). This sequence was found in an adult with an advanced solid tumor such as melanoma, head and neck, liver or kidney cancer. The sequencing here drew on CD4+ or CD8+ T cells sorted from blood, taken in a trial of the OX40 agonist ivuxolimab. CDR3 region: CASSSPGSSYNEQFF. In DNA form, the CDR3 reads TGTGCCAGCAGCTCCCCGGGAAGCTCCTACAATGAGCAGTTCTTC.